What follows are 19 T cell receptor beta chains derived from one specimen sequenced in a study of blood T cell repertoires in COVID-19. Sequencing was performed with immunoSEQ multiplex PCR; in TCRdb, only in-frame clones are kept and a portion is missing. This table has about 170,000 clones, around four fifths appearing once. The sample taken for sequencing was peripheral blood. Receptors originate from a woman aged 80 or older with COVID-19, enrolled during active disease.

V is TRBV3-1 (or the pseudogene TRBV3-2) and J is TRBJ1-2, with TRBD1 matching over 11 bases. CDR3 length: 16 residues. The J segment lost 1 base and the V segment lost 1 base, leaving 2 bases of the junction unmatched. CDR1 is LGHDT and CDR2 is YNNKEL in the germline V gene (reference sequence). As DNA, the CDR3 is TGTGCCAGCAGCCAAGGGACAGGGGGCTATAACTATGGCTACACCTTC. Its protein product is CASSQGTGGYNYGYTF.

The chain uses TRBV19 and TRBJ2-5; TRBD2 matches at 8 bases. The trim removed 11 bases at V and 3 bases at J, leaving 8 bases unmatched. CDR3 length: 13 amino acids. The V gene's germline CDR1 is LNHDA and CDR2 SQIVND (reference sequence). CDR3 amino acids: CAVRVSGEETQYF. DNA for the CDR3: TGTGCCGTTAGGGTTAGCGGGGAAGAGACCCAGTACTTC.

The rearrangement links TRBV28 to TRBJ1-2; possibly TRBD1 for D (6 bases). V lost 5 bases, J lost 10 bases, and 14 bases lay in between. Germline assignment: CDR1 MDHEN and CDR2 SYDVKM. The CDR3 is made up of 12 amino acids. The CDR3 DNA sequence: TGTGCCAGCAGTACACCAACAGGGACCTACACCTTC. This codes for CASSTPTGTYTF.

This rearrangement joins TRBV10-1 to TRBJ1-2; 7 nucleotides match TRBD1. The germline V gene encodes CDR1 WNHNN and CDR2 SYGVQD (reference sequence). The CDR3 length is 12 residues. The V gene end was trimmed by 9 bases and the J gene end by 5 bases; junction bases not matched to a gene: 6. CDR3 residues: CARTTGVYGYTF. The CDR3 DNA reads as TGCGCCAGAACTACAGGGGTATATGGCTACACCTTC.

The chain joins TRBV5-1 to TRBJ2-3, with no clear D. Germline V gene sequence: CDR1 SGHRS, CDR2 YFSETQ. This CDR3 spans 15 amino acids. V was pared by 2 bases and J by 3 bases, with 13 bases between. The CDR3 loop reads CASSLVPGLTDTQYF. CDR3 in DNA: TGCGCCAGCAGCTTAGTTCCGGGTCTAACAGATACGCAGTATTTT.

The chain carries TRBV4-1 and TRBJ1-1; TRBD1 aligns across 7 bases. V dropped 5 bases and J dropped 1; count of bases not matched to a gene: 4. Germline loops: CDR1 MGHRA, CDR2 YSYEKL. The CDR3 length is 14 residues. The CDR3 here is CASSVGTANTEAFF. The CDR3 DNA sequence: TGCGCCAGCAGCGTTGGGACAGCGAACACTGAAGCTTTCTTT.

The rearrangement uses TRBV19 and TRBJ1-5; 10 nucleotides agree with TRBD1. The CDR3 totals 15 residues. CDR1 is LNHDA and CDR2 is SQIVND in the germline V gene (reference sequence). J lost 5 bases, V lost 6 bases, and 7 bases had no gene match. The CDR3 spells CASSPGTGVHQPQHF. CDR3 nucleotide sequence: TGTGCCAGTAGCCCCGGGACAGGGGTTCATCAGCCCCAGCATTTT.

The V call is TRBV2, the J call TRBJ1-6; D is ambiguous. This CDR3 region has 12 residues. CDR1 is SNHLY, CDR2 FYNNEI, per germline. V was clipped by 8 bases and J by 5 bases, with 7 bases between them. CDR3 residues: CASHGDNSPLHF. The CDR3 DNA reads as TGTGCCAGCCACGGGGATAATTCACCCCTCCACTTT.

The J gene is TRBJ1-6, the V gene TRBV7-3; tentatively, D is TRBD1 (5 bases). The CDR3 spans 14 residues. CDR1 and CDR2 from the germline V gene are SGHTA and FQGTGA. The germline V and J ends were trimmed by 8 bases and 7 bases, with 15 bases remaining between them. The DNA for the CDR3 is TGTGCCAGCTCCCCCGCGGGACCCAATTCACCCCTCCACTTT. As protein: CASSPAGPNSPLHF.

The chain recombines TRBV4-1 with TRBJ1-5; unclear D gene. Germline CDR1 and CDR2: MGHRA and YSYEKL. V shed 3 bases and J shed 1 base, with 7 bases lying between them. The CDR3 sequence is 14 residues long. The chain's CDR3 is CASSHQASNQPQHF. In nucleotides, the CDR3 is TGCGCCAGCAGCCACCAGGCGAGCAATCAGCCCCAGCATTTT.

CDR3 amino acids: CAIQGSNSNQPQHF. The CDR3 nucleotides are TGTGCCATTCAGGGCAGTAATAGCAATCAGCCCCAGCATTTT. The chain joins TRBV10-3 to TRBJ1-5; TRBD1 is a possible D gene (5 bases). This CDR3 region has 14 residues. V was clipped by 9 bases and J by 0 bases, with 12 bases between them. Germline V gene sequence: CDR1 ENHRY, CDR2 SYGVKD.

This clone came up once. The chain uses TRBV5-1 and TRBJ2-5; a weak D match, TRBD2 (5 bases). Deletions cut 4 bases from V and 3 bases from J, with 13 bases between. The length of the CDR3 is 14 residues. Germline CDR1 and CDR2: SGHRS and YFSETQ. The CDR3 nucleotides read TGCGCCAGCAGCCCCGTGGGAGCCGAAGAGACCCAGTACTTC. Protein product: CASSPVGAEETQYF.

V and J are TRBV7-2 and TRBJ2-1; D is uncertain. The germline V and J ends were trimmed by 3 bases and 4 bases, with 13 bases remaining between them. The CDR3 contains 15 residues. The germline CDR1 and CDR2 sequences are SGHTA and FQGNSA. The CDR3 loop reads CASSFEAFTYNEQFF. The CDR3 DNA sequence: TGTGCCAGCAGCTTCGAGGCGTTTACTTACAATGAGCAGTTCTTC.

V is TRBV4-2 and J is TRBJ1-2, with D hard to call. The CDR3 totals 18 residues. The germline gives CDR1 LGHNA, CDR2 YNFKEQ. Trimming left V 0 bases short and J 4 bases short, with 21 bases between. This CDR3 reads CASSQDRIWEVTGYGYTF. CDR3 DNA sequence: TGTGCCAGCAGCCAAGATCGAATTTGGGAGGTGACGGGCTATGGCTACACCTTC.

The rearrangement joins TRBV3-1 (or the pseudogene TRBV3-2) to TRBJ2-3; 10 nucleotides match TRBD2. Per the germline V gene, CDR1 is LGHDT and CDR2 is YNNKEL (reference sequence). The CDR3 covers 12 residues. V shed 3 bases, J shed 15 bases, and the junction held 6 bases outside the gene matches. The CDR3 bases are TGTGCCAGCAGCCATGAGCGGGGGGGCCTATATTTT. This codes for CASSHERGGLYF.

The chain uses TRBV7-9 and TRBJ2-3; D possibly corresponds to TRBD1 (6 bases). The CDR3 is 13 amino acids. V was clipped by 5 bases and J by 3 bases, with 9 bases between them. Germline lookup yields CDR1 SEHNR and CDR2 FQNEAQ (reference sequence). Written as DNA, the CDR3 is TGTGCCAGCAGCAAAACAGGGACAGATACGCAGTATTTT. Amino acid sequence: CASSKTGTDTQYF.

The rearrangement joins TRBV27 to TRBJ2-1, with 11 bases identical to TRBD2. Germline loops: CDR1 MNHEY, CDR2 SMNVEV (reference sequence). The CDR3 sequence is 17 residues long. Trimming at V came to 4 bases and at J to 6 bases, leaving 11 bases not matched to a gene. The CDR3 region has the DNA TGTGCCAGCAGTTCCAACCTCCGACTAGCGGGGACCAATGAGCAGTTCTTC. Translation gives CASSSNLRLAGTNEQFF.

This clone was counted only a few times. The chain employs TRBV7-9 and TRBJ2-7; the match to TRBD2 covers 10 bases. The V segment lost 5 bases and the J segment 3 bases; nucleotides outside the gene matches: 7. This CDR3 region has 15 residues. Germline V gene lookup returns CDR1 SEHNR and CDR2 FQNEAQ (reference sequence). DNA for the CDR3: TGTGCCAGCAGCCAGACCCTAGCGGGAGTCTACGAGCAGTACTTC. Amino acids: CASSQTLAGVYEQYF. Full variable domain (rest looked up from reference TRBV7-9 and TRBJ2-7): DTGVSQNPRHKITKRGQNVTFRCDPISEHNRLYWYRQTLGQGPEFLTYFQNEAQLEKSRLLSDRFSAERPKGSFSTLEIQRTEQGDSAMYLCASSQTLAGVYEQYFGPGTRLTVT.

V and J are TRBV3-1 (or the pseudogene TRBV3-2) and TRBJ1-2; 9 nucleotides match TRBD1. The V and J ends lost 4 bases and 11 bases, in that order; junction bases with no gene match: 14. The CDR3 is 15 residues long. In germline, CDR1 is LGHDT, CDR2 YNNKEL (reference sequence). The CDR3 nucleotides read TGTGCCAGCAGCCTCGGGACAGGGAACTACGTGAGATACACCTTC. This encodes CASSLGTGNYVRYTF.